These 15 T cell receptor beta chains were all obtained from the same sample, sequenced in a study of cytomegalovirus exposure and HLA in healthy donors. The PCR used 60 Vbeta and 13 Jbeta primers. Data came from immunoSEQ multiplex PCR; TCRdb stores just in-frame clones and leaves some out. The repertoire holds around 130,000 clones, roughly 70% seen once, with approximately 3% in the top ten. Sequencing input: PBMCs. The receptors derive from a woman between 35 and 50 years old in good health and CMV-seropositive.

For the CDR3, the DNA is TGCAGCGCCGTCGAAGGGCTAGCGGGAGTAAATGAGCAGTTCTTC. This translates into CSAVEGLAGVNEQFF. The chain combines TRBV29-1 with TRBJ2-1, with TRBD2 identical over 10 bases. The germline CDR1 and CDR2 sequences are SQVTM and ANQGSEA. CDR3 length: 15 amino acids. J lost 7 bases, V lost 7 bases, and 13 bases had no gene match.

This clone was seen more than once but under ten times. The CDR3 DNA sequence: TGTGCCAGCAGTTTCCCGGGAAGCCAGTATCAGCCCCAGCATTTT. It translates to CASSFPGSQYQPQHF. V and J are TRBV6-6 and TRBJ1-5; D is unclear. Germline CDR1 MNHNY, CDR2 SVGAGI (reference sequence). V shed 4 bases and J shed 5 bases, with 15 bases lying between them. CDR3 length: 15 residues.

The chain combines TRBV7-9 with TRBJ1-1; TRBD1 aligns across 8 bases. The trim removed 3 bases at V and 1 base at J, leaving 4 bases unmatched. This CDR3 is built from 15 residues. CDR1 and CDR2 from the germline V gene are SEHNR and FQNEAQ (reference sequence). The CDR3: CASSFGTGGNTEAFF. The CDR3 region has the DNA TGTGCCAGCAGCTTTGGCACAGGGGGGAACACTGAAGCTTTCTTT.

This clone was seen a handful of times. V usage is TRBV5-6 and J usage is TRBJ1-1; D gene unclear. The CDR3 is made up of 16 amino acids. Trimming cost V 2 bases and J 1 base, with 15 bases left between them. Per the germline V gene, CDR1 is SGHDT and CDR2 is YYEEEE. The DNA for the CDR3 is TGTGCCAGCAGCTTAAGGCAGGTATGGTGGAACACTGAAGCTTTCTTT. This codes for CASSLRQVWWNTEAFF.

This clone has a handful of counts. The chain links TRBV14 to TRBJ1-1; 7 nucleotides agree with TRBD1. The germline CDR1 and CDR2 sequences are SGHDN and FVKESK. J gave up 8 bases and V 0 bases, and 9 bases lay outside the gene matches. The CDR3 runs to 15 residues. The CDR3 here is CASSQDPTGREEAFF. The CDR3 DNA reads TGTGCCAGCAGCCAAGATCCGACAGGGCGGGAAGAAGCTTTCTTT. Full variable domain (missing parts from reference TRBV14 and TRBJ1-1): EAGVTQFPSHSVIEKGQTVTLRCDPISGHDNLYWYRRVMGKEIKFLLHFVKESKQDESGMPNNRFLAERTGGTYSTLKVQPAELEDSGVYFCASSQDPTGREEAFFGQGTRLTVV.

This rearrangement joins TRBV7-9 to TRBJ1-1; D gene unclear. V lost 4 bases and J lost 11, with 17 bases in between. Germline V gene data show CDR1 as SEHNR and CDR2 as FQNEAQ (reference sequence). The length of the CDR3 is 13 residues. The CDR3 loop is CASSSLVGGGAFF. In DNA form, the CDR3 reads TGTGCCAGCAGCTCGTTAGTCGGCGGAGGGGCTTTCTTT.

The chain joins TRBV7-8 to TRBJ2-7; possibly TRBD2 for D (6 bases). The CDR3 consists of 16 residues. The germline CDR1 and CDR2 sequences are SGHVS and FQNEAQ. V lost 1 base and J 3 bases, leaving 16 bases between the germline ends. The CDR3 spells CASSLVRNLAVYEQYF. CDR3 DNA sequence: TGTGCCAGCAGCTTAGTAAGGAATTTAGCGGTCTACGAGCAGTACTTC.

This clone was detected only once. V usage is TRBV5-1 and J usage is TRBJ1-2; D is perhaps TRBD1 (6 bases). V was trimmed by 4 bases and J by 2 bases, leaving 15 bases between them. The CDR3 is 15 amino acids. CDR1 and CDR2 from the germline V gene are SGHRS and YFSETQ. CDR3 sequence: CASSDPQGQNYGYTF. The CDR3 DNA is TGCGCCAGCAGCGACCCTCAGGGGCAGAACTATGGCTACACCTTC. Looking up the rest from reference TRBV5-1 and TRBJ1-2 gives the full variable domain: KAGVTQTPRYLIKTRGQQVTLSCSPISGHRSVSWYQQTPGQGLQFLFEYFSETQRNKGNFPGRFSGRQFSNSRSEMNVSTLELGDSALYLCASSDPQGQNYGYTFGSGTRLTVV.

The chain carries TRBV5-1 and TRBJ2-7; no clear D gene. The CDR3 spans 13 residues. Germline V gene sequence: CDR1 SGHRS, CDR2 YFSETQ. The V gene lost 5 bases and the J gene lost 2 bases, with 11 bases spanning the gap. The CDR3 loop is CASSWLGTYEQYF. CDR3 DNA sequence: TGCGCCAGCAGTTGGCTAGGAACCTACGAGCAGTACTTC.

The chain joins TRBV6-6 to TRBJ2-2; 11 positions match TRBD2. The CDR3 extends over 15 amino acids. From germline, CDR1 is MNHNY and CDR2 SVGAGI (reference sequence). V was clipped by 3 bases and J by 4 bases; unmatched bases: 1. The CDR3 region is CASSYTSGSTGELFF. The CDR3, as DNA: TGTGCCAGCAGTTATACTAGCGGGAGCACCGGGGAGCTGTTTTTT.

V gene TRBV30 combines with J gene TRBJ2-1, with D uncertain. V lost 0 bases, J lost 4 bases, and 4 bases lay in between. The CDR3 contains 12 residues. Germline CDR1 and CDR2: GTSNPN and SVGIG (reference sequence). The DNA of the CDR3 is TGTGCCTGGAGTGTACTTTACAATGAGCAGTTCTTC. Its translation: CAWSVLYNEQFF. Full variable domain (remainder filled in from reference TRBV30 and TRBJ2-1): SQTIHQWPATLVQPVGSPLSLECTVEGTSNPNLYWYRQAAGRGLQLLFYSVGIGQISSEVPQNLSASRPQDRQFILSSKKLLLSDSGFYLCAWSVLYNEQFFGPGTRLTVL.

This clone has only a few counts. The chain combines TRBV6-5 with TRBJ2-7; 12 nucleotides line up with TRBD1. This CDR3 is 14 amino acids long. From germline, CDR1 is MNHEY and CDR2 SVGAGI. Germline trimming cut 6 bases from V and 4 bases from J; bases unmatched to any gene: 4. The CDR3 coding sequence is TGTGCCAGCAGCCGGGGACAGGGGGCTTACGAGCAGTACTTC. Amino acid sequence: CASSRGQGAYEQYF.

The V call is TRBV9, the J call TRBJ2-5; 7 bases fit TRBD1. The germline CDR1 and CDR2 sequences are SGDLS and YYNGEE. The trim removed 4 bases at V and 2 bases at J, leaving 8 bases unmatched. The CDR3 consists of 15 residues. The chain's CDR3 is CASSLLDRQQETQYF. Here the CDR3 DNA reads TGTGCCAGCAGCCTCCTGGACAGGCAGCAAGAGACCCAGTACTTC.

In its sample, this clone was seen a few times. J is TRBJ1-5 and V is TRBV5-1; perhaps TRBD1 as D (5 bases). CDR3 size: 14 residues. Germline CDR1 SGHRS, CDR2 YFSETQ. V was shortened by 2 bases and J by 7 bases, with 13 bases between the two germline ends. CDR3 region: CASSFGGAEQPQHF. CDR3 bases: TGCGCCAGCAGCTTTGGAGGGGCCGAGCAGCCCCAGCATTTT.

The V call is TRBV29-1, the J call TRBJ2-1; 16 bases align to TRBD2. Trimming took 0 bases from V and 8 from J; bases not matched to a gene: 19. The CDR3 has 21 residues. CDR1 and CDR2 (germline): SQVTM, ANQGSEA. CDR3 in DNA: TGCAGCGTTGAAGATTTGAGATCCGGGACTAGCGGGAGGGCCGACCCCGATGAGCAGTTCTTC. The encoded protein is CSVEDLRSGTSGRADPDEQFF.